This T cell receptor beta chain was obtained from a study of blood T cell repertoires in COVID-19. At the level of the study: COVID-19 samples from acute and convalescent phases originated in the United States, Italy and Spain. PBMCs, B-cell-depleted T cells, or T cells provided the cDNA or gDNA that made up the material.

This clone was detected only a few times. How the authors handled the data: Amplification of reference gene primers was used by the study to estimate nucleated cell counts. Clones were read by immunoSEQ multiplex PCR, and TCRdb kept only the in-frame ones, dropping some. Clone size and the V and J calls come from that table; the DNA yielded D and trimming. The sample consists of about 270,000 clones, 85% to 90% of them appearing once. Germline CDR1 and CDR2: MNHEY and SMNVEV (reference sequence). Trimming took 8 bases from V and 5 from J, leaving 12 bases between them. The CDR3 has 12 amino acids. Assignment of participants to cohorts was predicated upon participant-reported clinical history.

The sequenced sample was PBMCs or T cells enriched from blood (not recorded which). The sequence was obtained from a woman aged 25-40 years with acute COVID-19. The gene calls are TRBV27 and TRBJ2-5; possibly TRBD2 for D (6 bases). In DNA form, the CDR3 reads TGTGCCAGCGGACGGGGGAGGGAGACCCAGTACTTC. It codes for CASGRGRETQYF.